This passage covers 20 T cell receptor beta chains from one sample sequenced in a study of T cell repertoires in cytomegalovirus infection. For these TCRs, the target antigens are not known. MiXCR was run by TCRdb on the reads, yielding one entry per CDR3 protein. This repertoire shows 200,000 to 250,000 distinct CDR3 sequences, 38% found once; its top ten account for 55% to 60%. This sample comprised CD8+ T cells from cultured PBMCs, obtained from culture after CMV antigen stimulation. Receptors were obtained from a human donor in good health (CMV status not recorded). Some clones in this sample may be carry-over from other donors' samples.

This clonotype was seen only a few times. The CDR3 coding sequence is TGTGCCAGCAGCTTAGGACCAGTAGGGACGGTGACCTCTGGGGCCAACGTCCTGACTTTC. This gives the protein CASSLGPVGTVTSGANVLTF. This sequence joins TRBV11-2 and TRBJ2-6, with D possibly being TRBD1 or TRBD2 (5 bases each). Germline CDR1 and CDR2: SGHAT and FQNNGV. This CDR3 has 20 residues. Between the trimmed V and J ends, which lost 1 base and 0 bases, there was a span of 19 bases.

The CDR3 DNA follows: TGTGCCAGCAGTTACTCGATAGCGGCAGCGAAACAAGAGACCCAGTACTTC. Residues: CASSYSIAAAKQETQYF. The genes are TRBV6-5 and TRBJ2-5; tentatively, D is TRBD2 (6 bases). Trimming took 0 bases from V and 2 from J, leaving 16 bases between them. The CDR3 runs 17 residues. Germline CDR1 MNHEY, CDR2 SVGAGI.

This sequence joins TRBV19 and TRBJ2-2, with D perhaps TRBD1 or TRBD2 (6 bases each). Trimming stripped 1 base from V and 6 bases from J, with 12 bases between. This CDR3 comprises 15 residues. Germline V gene lookup returns CDR1 LNHDA and CDR2 SQIVND (reference sequence). The CDR3 coding sequence is TGTGCCAGTAGTATAGCCGGAGGGGGAGCCGGGGAGCTGTTTTTT. Translation gives CASSIAGGGAGELFF.

The table lists this clonotype with a count of one. Mismatch with germline at one junction end may stem from a read error. The chain links TRBV7-2 to TRBJ2-3, with 8 bases fitting TRBD2. The CDR3 is 18 amino acids. Germline CDR1 is SGHTA and CDR2 is FQGNSA. CDR3 bases: TGTGCCCGCAGCTCCGGGGGGGTTTTGCGTTCTAGCACAGATACGCAGTATTTT. It yields the protein CARSSGGVLRSSTDTQYF.

The chain couples TRBV19 to TRBJ2-1; the match to TRBD2 covers 10 bases. V was clipped by 5 bases and J by 8 bases; unmatched bases: 12. There are 16 residues in the CDR3. Per the germline V gene, CDR1 is LNHDA and CDR2 is SQIVND (reference sequence). The CDR3 is CASSLRSAGGIYEQFF. As DNA, the CDR3 is TGTGCCAGTAGTCTAAGATCAGCGGGAGGGATCTATGAGCAGTTCTTC.

This chain links TRBV6-6 with TRBJ2-7; 8 bases map to TRBD1. V lost 6 bases to trimming and J lost 3 bases; unmatched junction nucleotides: 13. Germline-derived CDR1 and CDR2 are MNHNY and SVGAGI (reference sequence). The CDR3 totals 16 residues. CDR3 in DNA: TGTGCCAGCAGCTCCGGACAGGGAATGATAGGCTACGAGCAGTACTTC. Its translation is CASSSGQGMIGYEQYF.

The rearrangement joins TRBV6-1 to TRBJ2-7; D possibly corresponds to TRBD2 (6 bases). Germline V gene sequence: CDR1 MNHNS, CDR2 SASEGT. This CDR3 comprises 15 residues. With 3 bases removed from V and 2 bases from J, the gap between germline ends came to 14 bases. CDR3 residues: CASSEAGTVTYEQYF. The DNA of the CDR3 is TGTGCCAGCAGTGAGGCGGGGACTGTAACCTACGAGCAGTACTTC.

Only a few counts were recorded for this clonotype. This rearrangement joins TRBV27 to TRBJ2-7, with 9 bases that match TRBD1. The CDR3 is 14 amino acids. CDR1 is MNHEY, CDR2 SMNVEV, per germline (reference sequence). V lost 3 bases to trimming and J lost 4 bases; unmatched junction nucleotides: 4. The CDR3 here is CASSFRGQGYEQYF. The CDR3 DNA sequence: TGTGCCAGCAGTTTTAGGGGACAGGGTTACGAGCAGTACTTC.

This clonotype was seen a single time. The chain couples TRBV20-1 to TRBJ2-1, with a tentative D call TRBD1 (6 bases). Germline V gives CDR1 DFQATT, CDR2 SNEGSKA (reference sequence). Trimming shortened V by 0 bases and J by 0 bases, and 12 bases separated the two germline ends. This CDR3 is 16 amino acids long. The CDR3 DNA sequence: TGCAGTGCTAGAGAGGGGGCAGCCCGCTCCTACAATGAGCAGTTCTTC. It translates to CSAREGAARSYNEQFF.

This clonotype was seen only a few times. The chain's CDR3 is CASSPSHPGGRENNEQFF. CDR3 in DNA: TGTGCCAGCAGCCCTTCCCACCCGGGCGGGAGGGAAAACAATGAGCAGTTCTTC. The chain carries TRBV7-9 and TRBJ2-1; 9 bases map to TRBD2. Per germline, CDR1 SEHNR and CDR2 FQNEAQ (reference sequence). This CDR3 has 18 amino acids. Trimming took 5 bases from V and 5 from J; bases not matched to a gene: 16.

This rearrangement joins TRBV25-1 to TRBJ1-6; weak D call: TRBD1 (5 bases). Germline V gives CDR1 MGHDK, CDR2 SYGVNS. The CDR3 totals 20 residues. V was clipped by 2 bases and J by 0 bases, with 20 bases between them. CDR3 region: CASSELLRDRKGSYNSPLHF. The DNA for the CDR3 is TGTGCCAGCAGTGAACTACTTCGGGACCGAAAAGGCTCCTATAATTCACCCCTCCACTTT.

This clonotype was counted between two and nine times. The chain has TRBV7-9 and TRBJ2-5, with D unclear. Per the germline V gene, CDR1 is SEHNR and CDR2 is FQNEAQ (reference sequence). V was shortened by 6 bases and J by 4 bases, with 9 bases between the two germline ends. This CDR3 is 12 amino acids long. CDR3 sequence (DNA): TGTGCCAGCAGTCTACCAGGAGAGACCCAGTACTTC. The encoded protein is CASSLPGETQYF.

This clonotype is a singleton in its sample. The chain carries TRBV10-3 and TRBJ1-2, with D perhaps TRBD1 (5 bases). The CDR3 loop spans 14 amino acids. Germline loops: CDR1 ENHRY, CDR2 SYGVKD. Trimming left V 3 bases short and J 8 bases short, with 16 bases between. The CDR3 loop reads CAISESGGGDGYTF. DNA of the CDR3: TGTGCCATCAGTGAATCGGGCGGAGGGGACGGCTACACCTTC.

The gene calls are TRBV6-2 or TRBV6-3 and TRBJ2-5; possible D gene TRBD2, 5 bases. The CDR3 has 17 amino acids. Deletions cut 10 bases from V and 1 base from J, with 25 bases between. Germline V gives CDR1 MNHEY, CDR2 SVGEGT. CDR3 coding DNA: TGTGCCACCTTTTCCCTGAGGGAACCGCTTATCCAAGAGACCCAGTACTTC. Translating it yields CATFSLREPLIQETQYF.

V gene TRBV10-2 combines with J gene TRBJ1-1; 9 bases line up with TRBD1. With V trimmed by 8 bases and J by 8 bases, 12 bases remained unmatched. This CDR3 has 14 residues. Germline V gene lookup returns CDR1 WSHSY and CDR2 SAAADI. CDR3 DNA sequence: TGCGCCAGCTTAAGCCGGGACAGGGTACCAGAAGCTTTCTTT. Translating it yields CASLSRDRVPEAFF.

This clonotype was counted a few times. The V gene is TRBV7-2, the J gene TRBJ1-1; no definite D call. This CDR3 spans 15 amino acids. V gave up 8 bases and J gave up 4 bases, with 20 bases separating them. Germline V gene lookup returns CDR1 SGHTA and CDR2 FQGNSA. The CDR3 region is CASGQERFLSTEAFF. The CDR3 region has the DNA TGTGCCAGCGGCCAAGAGAGGTTTCTGAGCACTGAAGCTTTCTTT.

This clonotype showed up just once. The chain couples TRBV29-1 to TRBJ2-5; 10 nucleotides agree with TRBD2. Germline CDR1 is SQVTM and CDR2 is ANQGSEA. Trimming cost V 1 base and J 5 bases; bases outside gene matches: 10. The CDR3 consists of 16 residues. The CDR3 sequence: CSVEGRLAGEYETQYF. Written as DNA, the CDR3 is TGCAGCGTTGAAGGTCGTCTAGCGGGGGAGTACGAGACCCAGTACTTC.

This clonotype was detected only a few times. V gene TRBV7-2 combines with J gene TRBJ2-3; 11 bases align to TRBD2. Unmatched junction bases numbered 6, after V lost 5 bases and J lost 2 bases. Germline assignment: CDR1 SGHTA and CDR2 FQGNSA. The CDR3 is made up of 16 amino acids. CDR3 DNA: TGTGCCAGCAGCAATCTAGCGGGGGGCGTCACAGATACGCAGTATTTT. Encoded protein: CASSNLAGGVTDTQYF.

The chain couples TRBV6-5 to TRBJ1-3, with D maybe TRBD1 (6 bases). The CDR3 length is 18 residues. The germline gives CDR1 MNHEY, CDR2 SVGAGI. The V gene lost 6 bases and the J gene lost 0 bases, with 21 bases spanning the gap. CDR3 loop: CASRPGGPPALSGNTIYF. For the CDR3, the DNA is TGTGCCAGCAGACCGGGGGGCCCGCCTGCCCTCTCTGGAAACACCATATATTTT.

V gene TRBV27 combines with J gene TRBJ1-1; D is ambiguous. The CDR3 is made up of 16 amino acids. The ends were cut back, 4 bases at V and 1 base at J, with 16 bases in the middle. In germline, CDR1 is MNHEY, CDR2 SMNVEV (reference sequence). CDR3 DNA sequence: TGTGCCAGCAGTTCTCTTCTGGCTCGGGGGAACACTGAAGCTTTCTTT. This gives the protein CASSSLLARGNTEAFF.